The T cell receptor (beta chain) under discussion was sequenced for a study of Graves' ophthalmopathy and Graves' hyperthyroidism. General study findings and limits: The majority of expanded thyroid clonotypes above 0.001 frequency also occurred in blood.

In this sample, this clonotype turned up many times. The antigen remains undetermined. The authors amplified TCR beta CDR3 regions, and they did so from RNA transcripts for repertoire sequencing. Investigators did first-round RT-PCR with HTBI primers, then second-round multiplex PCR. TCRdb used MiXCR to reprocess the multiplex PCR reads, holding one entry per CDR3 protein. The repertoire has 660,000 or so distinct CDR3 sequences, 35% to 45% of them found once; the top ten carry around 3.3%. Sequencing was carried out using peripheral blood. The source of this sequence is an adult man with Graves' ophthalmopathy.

CDR3 protein: CASSSTDRFSYEQYF. The CDR3, as DNA: TGTGCCAGCAGCTCGACAGACAGGTTCTCCTACGAGCAGTACTTC. The chain carries TRBV7-9 and TRBJ2-7; tentative D call: TRBD1 (6 bases). In germline, CDR1 is SEHNR, CDR2 FQNEAQ (reference sequence). Deletions cut 4 bases from V and 0 bases from J, with 13 bases between. This CDR3 contains 15 residues.